This T cell receptor (beta chain) emerged from a study of T cell changes during pregnancy in multiple sclerosis. The CDR3 loop spans 16 amino acids. The V and J ends lost 1 base and 0 bases respectively, with 14 bases between them. Germline lookup yields CDR1 SGHKS and CDR2 YYEKEE (reference sequence). Assay: immunoSEQ multiplex PCR; the TCRdb copy retains only in-frame clones and omits some. The data hold over 50,000 clones, with 90% observed a single time. This chain joins TRBV5-5 and TRBJ2-7; maybe TRBD1 (5 bases). This TCR derives from a female donor in good health, enrolled as a control in a pregnancy study. The material sequenced was peripheral blood, taken in the first trimester of pregnancy. CDR3 coding DNA: TGTGCCAGCAGCTTGTATAACCCAAGGGGCTCCTACGAGCAGTACTTC. This encodes CASSLYNPRGSYEQYF.